Below, one T cell receptor beta chain is given with its context. This clone was recorded only once. Its cognate antigen has yet to be identified. No base-level quality is on record; no much larger clone is a single base apart. The collaborating institutions used their own protocols to collect whole blood in K2EDTA tubes. For TCRbeta analysis, collaborators shipped samples as frozen whole blood, isolated PBMCs, or DNA extracted from either of those sample types. This sample is drawn from a study of blood T cell repertoires in COVID-19 (TCRdb year 2020). Study-wide context: Samples from collaborators originated in the United States, Italy and Spain and spanned both the acute and convalescent phases of COVID-19. The prospective study material was composed of cDNA or gDNA derived from T cells, B-cell-depleted T cells, or PBMCs. Subjects who had been exposed to COVID-19, were actively infected with it, or had recovered from it provided the deeply sampled blood TCRbeta repertoires that made up the dataset. The repertoires were released in a freely available public database meant as a resource for research on the immune response to SARS-CoV-2. Samples were obtained from the ongoing ImmuneRACE study (first 160 participants) and from 950 to 1,500 subjects provided by 6 global collaborators. Sample metadata almost always included a de-identified subject ID, COVID-19 status, age in years and sex. HLA class I and class II types, where available, came from metadata supplied by the sample provider rather than from assay-based typing.

TCRbeta CDR3 regions were amplified from genomic DNA by means of the immunoSEQ Assay, a bias-controlled multiplex PCR. The study's own analysis went as follows. The number of nucleated cells in each sample was estimated by amplification of reference gene primers within the assay. To quantify the absolute abundance of each unique TCRbeta CDR3 rearrangement, sequence reads were collapsed and filtered. Productive Simpson clonality was computed per sample as the square root of Simpson's diversity index over productive rearrangements. TCRdb stores this immuneACCESS table with in-frame sequences only. Part of the clones is absent; in the studies checked, under half of the shortfall reflects unresolved V genes, and no reason is known for the rest. D and trimming were read from the DNA, whereas the V and J calls and clone size are those reported in that table. Recorded for this sample are 250,000 or so clones; about 86% of them occurred a single time. The ten largest clonotypes hold around 1.5% of the sample.

Overall study results and their limits: The amount of clinical and demographic metadata varied by source and participant and was provided uncurated.

The CDR3 starts with the cysteine, ends with the phenylalanine, and has 13 residues. The read is trimmed to its CDR3 DNA, 39 bases read in frame from base 1. The germline V gene encodes CDR1 SGHVS and CDR2 FQNEAQ. Trimming leaves V shorter by 3 bases and J shorter by 7 bases, with the junction holding 5 bases beyond the gene matches. The sequence came from a man at least 80 years old with acute or convalescent COVID-19. The sequenced sample was peripheral blood. This chain is built from TRBV7-8 and TRBJ2-7, and 8 bases in between align with TRBD1. CDR3 sequence: CASSFGTGREQYF. Read as DNA, the sequence is TGTGCCAGCAGCTTTGGGACAGGTCGGGAGCAGTACTTC.